A single sample is the source of the 10 T cell receptor beta chains below, sequenced in a study of identical twins. One entry per CDR3 protein results from TCRdb running MiXCR on the 5' RACE reads. The profile covers 600,000 to 800,000 distinct CDR3 sequences, with 21% appearing a single time and around 4.5% taken by the ten largest. These data were likewise used in another study, on T cells expressing NK-cell markers.

The sequencing sample was made of PBMCs. All receptors come from a woman in her late teens or twenties in good health.

This clonotype has a count of ten or more. The gene calls are TRBV5-1 and TRBJ2-3; TRBD2 matches at 9 bases. Germline values: CDR1 SGHRS, CDR2 YFSETQ. The CDR3 consists of 16 residues. J lost 4 bases, V lost 3 bases, and 9 bases had no gene match. CDR3 coding DNA: TGCGCCAGCAGCTGGGCTTTAGCGGGAGCAGCAGATACGCAGTATTTT. Its protein product is CASSWALAGAADTQYF.

This clonotype was found a few times. The chain is built from TRBV29-1 and TRBJ2-7; 15 bases map to TRBD2. Germline values: CDR1 SQVTM, CDR2 ANQGSEA. The CDR3 covers 15 residues. The V segment lost 3 bases and the J segment 6 bases; nucleotides outside the gene matches: 6. CDR3: CSVESGLAGGSEQYF. The CDR3 DNA follows: TGCAGCGTTGAGAGCGGACTAGCGGGAGGGTCCGAGCAGTACTTC.

This clonotype was detected many times. V and J are TRBV29-1 and TRBJ1-1; D is undetermined. Trimming removed 6 bases at V and 8 bases at J, with 7 bases between. Germline V gene data show CDR1 as SQVTM and CDR2 as ANQGSEA. The CDR3 contains 9 residues. The CDR3 sequence is CSVREEAFF. In DNA form, the CDR3 reads TGCAGCGTCCGAGAGGAAGCTTTCTTT. Full variable domain (outside the CDR3, taken from reference TRBV29-1 and TRBJ1-1): SAVISQKPSRDICQRGTSLTIQCQVDSQVTMMFWYRQQPGQSLTLIATANQGSEATYESGFVIDKFPISRPNLTFSTLTVSNMSPEDSSIYLCSVREEAFFGQGTRLTVV.

The chain couples TRBV20-1 to TRBJ2-1; D not resolved. This CDR3 has 13 amino acids. CDR1 DFQATT and CDR2 SNEGSKA come from the germline V gene (reference sequence). The V end lost 3 bases, the J end lost 7 bases, and 13 bases lay between the germline ends. The DNA for the CDR3 is TGCAGTGCTAGGGGCAGTATTCGGAATGAGCAGTTCTTC. This sequence encodes CSARGSIRNEQFF.

This clonotype was seen at least ten times. CDR3 in amino acids: CASSPPRDSYTGELFF. The DNA for the CDR3 is TGTGCCAGCAGTCCCCCCCGGGACTCCTACACCGGGGAGCTGTTTTTT. The gene calls are TRBV12-3 or TRBV12-4 and TRBJ2-2; D is possibly TRBD2 (6 bases). This CDR3 comprises 16 residues. V lost 5 bases and J 3 bases, leaving 16 bases between the germline ends.

This clonotype was seen a few times. V and J are TRBV3-1 and TRBJ1-2, with no clear D. The CDR3 has 13 amino acids. Germline-derived CDR1 and CDR2 are LGHDT and YNNKEL (reference sequence). V shed 0 bases and J shed 8 bases, with 10 bases lying between them. CDR3 sequence: CASSQDRGPGYTF. In nucleotides, the CDR3 is TGTGCCAGCAGCCAAGATCGTGGGCCCGGCTACACCTTC.

This chain connects TRBV15 to TRBJ2-3; 7 bases map to TRBD1. V lost 3 bases and J lost 4; bases outside the gene matches: 4. This CDR3 spans 14 amino acids. CDR1 LNHNV and CDR2 YYDKDF come from the germline V gene (reference sequence). The CDR3 sequence: CATSRVTGADTQYF. For the CDR3, the DNA is TGTGCCACCAGCAGGGTAACAGGGGCAGATACGCAGTATTTT.

The rearrangement links TRBV6-1 to TRBJ2-1, with D perhaps TRBD1 or TRBD2 (5 bases each). The CDR3 runs 15 residues. V gave up 4 bases and J gave up 4 bases, with 14 bases separating them. Germline V gives CDR1 MNHNS, CDR2 SASEGT. CDR3 in DNA: TGTGCCAGCAGTGCTACTAGAGGGGAATACAATGAGCAGTTCTTC. It encodes CASSATRGEYNEQFF.

This clonotype was detected a few times. CDR3 in DNA: TGTGCCAGCAGTTTCAAGCGGAACTACGAGCAGTACTTC. This codes for CASSFKRNYEQYF. The J gene is TRBJ2-7, the V gene TRBV28, with a tentative D call TRBD2 (5 bases). V shed 3 bases and J shed 3 bases, with 9 bases lying between them. In germline, CDR1 is MDHEN, CDR2 SYDVKM. The CDR3 runs to 13 residues. Filled out from reference TRBV28 and TRBJ2-7, the complete variable domain reads DVKVTQSSRYLVKRTGEKVFLECVQDMDHENMFWYRQDPGLGLRLIYFSYDVKMKEKGDIPEGYSVSREKKERFSLILESASTNQTSMYLCASSFKRNYEQYFGPGTRLTVT.

This clonotype was detected a few times. This sequence joins TRBV10-3 and TRBJ2-1; D possibly matches TRBD1 or TRBD2 (5 bases each). The V gene's germline CDR1 is ENHRY and CDR2 SYGVKD. Trimming stripped 2 bases from V and 3 bases from J, with 17 bases between. The CDR3 sequence is 17 residues long. DNA for the CDR3: TGTGCCATCAGTGAGGGTACCGGGGCCCCGGGCTACAATGAGCAGTTCTTC. This codes for CAISEGTGAPGYNEQFF.